Shown below are 16 T cell receptor beta chains from a single sample sequenced in a study of cytomegalovirus exposure and HLA in healthy donors. 13 Jbeta primers and 60 Vbeta primers were used for the PCR. Data came from immunoSEQ multiplex PCR; TCRdb stores just in-frame clones and leaves some out. Of some 150,000 clones in the sample, about four fifths were seen once. The sequencing input was PBMCs. The source is a male donor in good health and CMV-seronegative.

This clone occurred once. The chain recombines TRBV19 with TRBJ2-2; D is ambiguous. This CDR3 is built from 13 residues. With 3 bases removed from V and 5 bases from J, the gap between germline ends came to 7 bases. Germline CDR1 and CDR2: LNHDA and SQIVND (reference sequence). The CDR3 protein is CASSIGPTGELFF. The CDR3, as DNA: TGTGCCAGTAGTATTGGGCCTACCGGGGAGCTGTTTTTT.

A word on this clone: The sample carries other DNA sequences with the same CDR3. The CDR3 protein is CASSQVGRGSTDTQYF. The CDR3 coding sequence is TGTGCCAGCAGCCAAGTGGGACGGGGGAGCACAGATACGCAGTATTTT. This sequence joins TRBV4-2 and TRBJ2-3, with D maybe TRBD2 (6 bases). The CDR3 runs to 16 residues. The ends were cut back, 1 base at V and 0 bases at J, with 11 bases in the middle. The germline gives CDR1 LGHNA, CDR2 YNFKEQ.

This rearrangement joins TRBV5-1 to TRBJ2-5; D is perhaps TRBD1 (5 bases). Germline loops: CDR1 SGHRS, CDR2 YFSETQ. Between the trimmed V and J ends, which lost 2 bases and 0 bases, there was a span of 11 bases. The CDR3 extends over 15 amino acids. CDR3 in amino acids: CASSLPRQYQETQYF. DNA for the CDR3: TGCGCCAGCAGCTTACCCAGACAGTACCAAGAGACCCAGTACTTC.

This chain links TRBV9 with TRBJ2-5, with no clear D. CDR1 is SGDLS, CDR2 YYNGEE, per germline. V was shortened by 4 bases and J by 5 bases, with 12 bases between the two germline ends. The CDR3 extends over 13 amino acids. Here the CDR3 DNA reads TGTGCCAGCAGCAGAGATACTTCGGAGACCCAGTACTTC. This encodes CASSRDTSETQYF.

This clone appeared once. The V and J genes are TRBV23-1 and TRBJ2-1; D unclear. TRBV23-1 is annotated as an ORF whose role is uncertain. The V end lost 0 bases, the J end lost 0 bases, and 9 bases lay between the germline ends. CDR3 length equals 16 residues. The CDR3 here is CASSQSPTSSYNEQFF. The DNA for the CDR3 is TGCGCCAGCAGTCAATCGCCCACGAGCTCCTACAATGAGCAGTTCTTC.

This chain uses TRBV7-2 with TRBJ2-2, with TRBD1 identical over 7 bases. CDR3 length: 16 residues. The J segment lost 8 bases and the V segment lost 0 bases, leaving 9 bases of the junction unmatched. Germline CDR1 is SGHTA and CDR2 is FQGNSA. The CDR3 reads CASSLALRQGTGELFF. The CDR3 DNA reads as TGTGCCAGCAGCTTAGCGTTAAGACAGGGAACGGGGGAGCTGTTTTTT. Filled out from reference TRBV7-2 and TRBJ2-2, the complete variable domain reads GAGVSQSPSNKVTEKGKDVELRCDPISGHTALYWYRQSLGQGLEFLIYFQGNSAPDKSGLPSDRFSAERTGGSVSTLTIQRTQQEDSAVYLCASSLALRQGTGELFFGEGSRLTVL.

V is TRBV2 and J is TRBJ2-3, with TRBD2 matching over 7 bases. The germline V gene encodes CDR1 SNHLY and CDR2 FYNNEI. Trimming removed 8 bases from V and 2 bases from J; junction bases left unmatched: 10. The CDR3 totals 15 residues. This CDR3 reads CASQIMSGITDTQYF. The DNA for the CDR3 is TGTGCCAGCCAGATAATGAGCGGGATCACAGATACGCAGTATTTT.

The chain has TRBV29-1 and TRBJ2-1; D call uncertain. V was shortened by 5 bases and J by 7 bases, with 12 bases between the two germline ends. Germline V gene lookup returns CDR1 SQVTM and CDR2 ANQGSEA. This CDR3 is built from 12 residues. CDR3 amino acids: CSVIEVLNEQFF. The CDR3 nucleotides are TGCAGCGTTATAGAGGTTTTAAATGAGCAGTTCTTC.

This clone was counted between two and nine times. This chain joins TRBV6-5 and TRBJ2-7, with 9 bases aligning to TRBD2. The CDR3 spans 16 residues. The V gene end was trimmed by 4 bases and the J gene end by 4 bases; junction bases not matched to a gene: 11. The V gene's germline CDR1 is MNHEY and CDR2 SVGAGI. The CDR3 region has the DNA TGTGCCAGCAGTTCCGGCGGGACTAGCATTTATTACGAGCAGTACTTC. It codes for CASSSGGTSIYYEQYF.

This clone was observed a few times. CDR3 DNA: TGTGCCAGCAGTTACTCGCGGGTTCGGATTCCCTACGAGCAGTACTTC. The encoded protein is CASSYSRVRIPYEQYF. This sequence joins TRBV6-5 and TRBJ2-7; tentative D call: TRBD2 (5 bases). The CDR3 runs 16 residues. Deletions cut 0 bases from V and 2 bases from J, with 14 bases between. Per the germline V gene, CDR1 is MNHEY and CDR2 is SVGAGI.

The rearrangement links TRBV6-6 to TRBJ2-1; possible D gene TRBD2, 6 bases. V was clipped by 5 bases and J by 9 bases, with 14 bases between them. This CDR3 contains 13 residues. Per the germline V gene, CDR1 is MNHNY and CDR2 is SVGAGI (reference sequence). Here the CDR3 reads CASSPTMGGEQFF. Here the CDR3 DNA reads TGTGCCAGCAGTCCTACTATGGGGGGTGAGCAGTTCTTC.

The chain uses TRBV5-6 and TRBJ1-1; perhaps TRBD1 as D (5 bases). The germline V and J ends were trimmed by 2 bases and 4 bases, with 9 bases remaining between them. The length of the CDR3 is 13 residues. Germline V gene sequence: CDR1 SGHDT, CDR2 YYEEEE. The CDR3 spells CASSFGAATEAFF. The CDR3 coding sequence is TGTGCCAGCAGCTTTGGGGCGGCCACTGAAGCTTTCTTT.

The chain joins TRBV5-1 to TRBJ2-5; 7 nucleotides align to TRBD2. Trimming at V came to 6 bases and at J to 1 base, leaving 6 bases not matched to a gene. In germline, CDR1 is SGHRS, CDR2 YFSETQ. The CDR3 runs to 14 residues. The CDR3, as DNA: TGCGCCAGCAAGGAGGCGGGGGTCCAAGAGACCCAGTACTTC. This encodes CASKEAGVQETQYF.

The chain joins TRBV27 to TRBJ1-4; TRBD1 aligns across 9 bases. This CDR3 has 16 residues. Germline CDR1 and CDR2: MNHEY and SMNVEV (reference sequence). V trimming: 0 bases; J trimming: 6 bases; junction bases outside the gene matches: 5. The CDR3 DNA reads as TGTGCCAGCAGTTTATCCCCCGGGACAGGGTATGAAAAACTGTTTTTT. It is translated as CASSLSPGTGYEKLFF.

The J gene is TRBJ2-1, the V gene TRBV30, with TRBD2 identical over 8 bases. The germline V gene encodes CDR1 GTSNPN and CDR2 SVGIG (reference sequence). With V trimmed by 0 bases and J by 4 bases, 11 bases remained unmatched. The CDR3 contains 17 residues. The CDR3 DNA reads TGTGCCTGGAGTGTAAGGGGCGGGGGGCTACCTTACAATGAGCAGTTCTTC. Translation gives CAWSVRGGGLPYNEQFF.

CDR3 nucleotides: TGTGCCAGCAGCTTAGCGGTACTGTCTGGAAACACCATATATTTT. Encoded protein: CASSLAVLSGNTIYF. This chain links TRBV7-2 with TRBJ1-3; D is unclear. From germline, CDR1 is SGHTA and CDR2 FQGNSA. This CDR3 region has 15 residues. The V and J ends lost 0 bases and 1 base respectively, with 7 bases between them.